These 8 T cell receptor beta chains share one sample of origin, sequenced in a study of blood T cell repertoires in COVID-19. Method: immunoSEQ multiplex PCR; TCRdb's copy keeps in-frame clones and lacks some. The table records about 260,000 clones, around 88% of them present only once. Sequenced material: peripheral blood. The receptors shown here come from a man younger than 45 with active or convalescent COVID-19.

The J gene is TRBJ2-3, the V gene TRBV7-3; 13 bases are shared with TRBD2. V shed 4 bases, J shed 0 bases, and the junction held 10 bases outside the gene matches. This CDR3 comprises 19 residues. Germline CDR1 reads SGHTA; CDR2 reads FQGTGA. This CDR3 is CASSSRTSGGRWSTDTQYF. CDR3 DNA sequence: TGTGCCAGCAGCTCCCGGACTAGCGGGGGTCGATGGAGCACAGATACGCAGTATTTT.

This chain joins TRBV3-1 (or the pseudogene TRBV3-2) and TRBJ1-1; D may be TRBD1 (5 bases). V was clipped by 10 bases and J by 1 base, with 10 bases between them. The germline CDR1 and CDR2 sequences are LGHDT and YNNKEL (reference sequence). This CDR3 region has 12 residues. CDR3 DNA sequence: TGTGCCACAGGGTCCAGGAACACTGAAGCTTTCTTT. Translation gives CATGSRNTEAFF.

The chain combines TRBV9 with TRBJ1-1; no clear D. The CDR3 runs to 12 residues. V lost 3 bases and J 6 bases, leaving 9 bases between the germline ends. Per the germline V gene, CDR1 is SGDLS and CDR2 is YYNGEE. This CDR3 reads CASSGGGAEAFF. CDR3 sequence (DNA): TGTGCCAGCAGCGGAGGAGGTGCTGAAGCTTTCTTT.

CDR3 protein: CASSLTGNLDSPLHF. The DNA of the CDR3 is TGTGCCAGCAGCCTGACAGGGAACTTGGATTCACCCCTCCACTTT. The chain joins TRBV5-4 to TRBJ1-6, with 7 bases aligning to TRBD1. This CDR3 is built from 15 residues. CDR1 and CDR2 (germline): SGHNT, YYREEE (reference sequence). Losses at the gene ends were 4 bases for V and 8 bases for J; bases not matched to a gene: 9.

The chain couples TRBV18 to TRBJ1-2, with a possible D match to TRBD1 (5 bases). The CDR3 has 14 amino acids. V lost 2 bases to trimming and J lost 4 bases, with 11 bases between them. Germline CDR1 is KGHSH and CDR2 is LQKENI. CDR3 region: CASSPDSSTYGYTF. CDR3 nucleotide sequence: TGTGCCAGCTCACCAGACAGCTCAACCTATGGCTACACCTTC.

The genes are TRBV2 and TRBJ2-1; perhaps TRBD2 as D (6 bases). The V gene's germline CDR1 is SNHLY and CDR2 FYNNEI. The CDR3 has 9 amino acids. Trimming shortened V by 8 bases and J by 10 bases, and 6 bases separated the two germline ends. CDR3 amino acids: CASGGEQFF. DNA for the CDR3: TGTGCCAGCGGGGGGGAGCAGTTCTTC.

The CDR3 bases are TGTGCCAGCAGTGAATCTCGGGGGACAGGGTACAATAATTCACCCCTCCACTTT. Translated: CASSESRGTGYNNSPLHF. J is TRBJ1-6 and V is TRBV25-1, with 9 positions matching TRBD1. The V and J ends lost 1 base and 5 bases, in that order; junction bases with no gene match: 9. The CDR3 is 18 residues long. CDR1 MGHDK and CDR2 SYGVNS come from the germline V gene.

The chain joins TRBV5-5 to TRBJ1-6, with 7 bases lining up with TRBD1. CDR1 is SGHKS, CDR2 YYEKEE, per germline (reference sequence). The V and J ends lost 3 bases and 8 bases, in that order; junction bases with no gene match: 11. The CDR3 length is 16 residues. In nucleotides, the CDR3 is TGTGCCAGCAGCTGGCGATCTGACAGGGTGGATTCACCCCTCCACTTT. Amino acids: CASSWRSDRVDSPLHF.